The entry that follows covers one TCR beta chain sequence. Its antigen is still unknown. This sample stems from a study of vaccination and CD4 T cells after COVID-19. In the study overall: Samples after vaccination came a median roughly ten weeks past dose two, ranging 14 to 241. Cultures that served as controls received a CEFX pool, an HIV-1 Nef pool, or no peptide.

Treatment specified: approximately 9-day PBMC culture with coronavirus spike peptide pools or control peptides (ViraFEST assay). Researchers collected the unexposed donor's CD4+ T cells before the COVID-19 pandemic (2011-2018). Oncomine TCR Beta short-read sequencing was applied to DNA from cultured CD4+ T cells. Via MiXCR, TCRdb re-called the PCR reads, giving one row per CDR3 protein. The sample has over 5,000 distinct CDR3 sequences, 62% seen once. The CDR3 is 15 amino acids. With 6 bases removed from V and 4 bases from J, the gap between germline ends came to 18 bases. Germline values: CDR1 MNHNS, CDR2 SASEGT.

The chain is built from TRBV6-1 and TRBJ1-2; D gene unclear. This TCR derives from a human donor in good health. The sequencing sample was made of CD4+ T cells from blood, cultured in vitro. CDR3 amino acids: CASSSSLGSAYGYTF. The CDR3 DNA sequence: TGTGCCAGCAGCAGTAGTCTGGGTTCGGCCTATGGCTACACCTTC.